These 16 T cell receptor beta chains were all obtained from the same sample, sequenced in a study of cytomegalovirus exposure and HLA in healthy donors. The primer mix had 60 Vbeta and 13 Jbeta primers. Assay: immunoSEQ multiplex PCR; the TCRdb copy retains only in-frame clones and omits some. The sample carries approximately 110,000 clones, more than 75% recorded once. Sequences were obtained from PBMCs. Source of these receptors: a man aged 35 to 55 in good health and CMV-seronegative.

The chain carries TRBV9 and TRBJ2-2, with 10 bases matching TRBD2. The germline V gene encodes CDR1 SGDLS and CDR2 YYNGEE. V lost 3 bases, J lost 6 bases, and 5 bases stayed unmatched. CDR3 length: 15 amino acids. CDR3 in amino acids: CASSAAGGPPGELFF. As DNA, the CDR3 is TGTGCCAGCAGCGCAGCGGGGGGGCCCCCCGGGGAGCTGTTTTTT.

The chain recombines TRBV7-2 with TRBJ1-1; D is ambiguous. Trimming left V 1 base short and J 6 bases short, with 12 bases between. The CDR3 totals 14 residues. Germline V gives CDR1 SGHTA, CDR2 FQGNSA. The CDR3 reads CASSLERFGPEAFF. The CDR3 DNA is TGTGCCAGCAGCTTAGAAAGATTTGGGCCTGAAGCTTTCTTT.

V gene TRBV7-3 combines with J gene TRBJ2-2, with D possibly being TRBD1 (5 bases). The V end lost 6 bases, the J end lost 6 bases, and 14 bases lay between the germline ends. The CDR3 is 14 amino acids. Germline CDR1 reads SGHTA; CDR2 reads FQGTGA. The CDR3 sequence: CASRNRNDPGELFF. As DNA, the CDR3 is TGTGCCAGCAGGAACAGGAATGACCCCGGGGAGCTGTTTTTT.

The CDR3 sequence is CASSIGQSQETQYF. CDR3 coding DNA: TGTGCCAGCAGCATAGGACAGTCCCAAGAGACCCAGTACTTC. This chain uses TRBV7-2 with TRBJ2-5; D perhaps matches TRBD1 (6 bases). Germline assignment: CDR1 SGHTA and CDR2 FQGNSA. The CDR3 is 14 amino acids. Trimming stripped 5 bases from V and 1 base from J, with 11 bases between. Based on the CDR3 plus reference TRBV7-2 and TRBJ2-5, the full variable domain is GAGVSQSPSNKVTEKGKDVELRCDPISGHTALYWYRQSLGQGLEFLIYFQGNSAPDKSGLPSDRFSAERTGGSVSTLTIQRTQQEDSAVYLCASSIGQSQETQYFGPGTRLLVL.

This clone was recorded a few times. CDR3 nucleotide sequence: TGTGCCACCAGCAGAGCCGAGACAGGGTTTGGGGGCTACACCTTC. Amino acid sequence: CATSRAETGFGGYTF. The chain recombines TRBV15 with TRBJ1-2; 7 bases fit TRBD1. Germline CDR1 and CDR2: LNHNV and YYDKDF (reference sequence). With 1 base clipped from V and 8 bases from J, the junction kept 10 bases outside the gene matches. The length of the CDR3 is 15 residues.

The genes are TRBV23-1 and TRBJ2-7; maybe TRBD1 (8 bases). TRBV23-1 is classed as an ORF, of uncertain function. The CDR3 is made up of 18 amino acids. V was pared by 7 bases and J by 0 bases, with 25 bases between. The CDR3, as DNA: TGCGCCAGCAAACGTGGCAGGGGGCTTGCGGGGGCCTCCTACGAGCAGTACTTC. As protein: CASKRGRGLAGASYEQYF.

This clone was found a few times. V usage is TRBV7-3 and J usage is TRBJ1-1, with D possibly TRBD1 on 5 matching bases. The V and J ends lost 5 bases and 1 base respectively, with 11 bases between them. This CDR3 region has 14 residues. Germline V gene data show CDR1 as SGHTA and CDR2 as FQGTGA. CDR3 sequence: CASSPQGGNTEAFF. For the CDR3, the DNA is TGTGCCAGCAGCCCGCAGGGAGGGAACACTGAAGCTTTCTTT. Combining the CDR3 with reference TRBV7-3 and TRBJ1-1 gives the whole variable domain GAGVSQTPSNKVTEKGKYVELRCDPISGHTALYWYRQSLGQGPEFLIYFQGTGAADDSGLPNDRFFAVRPEGSVSTLKIQRTERGDSAVYLCASSPQGGNTEAFFGQGTRLTVV.

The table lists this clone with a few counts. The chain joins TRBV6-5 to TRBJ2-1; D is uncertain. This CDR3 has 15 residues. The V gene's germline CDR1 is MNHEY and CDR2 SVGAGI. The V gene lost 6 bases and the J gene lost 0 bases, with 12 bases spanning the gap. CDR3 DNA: TGTGCCAGCAGCCCGAGAAGAAGCTCCTACAATGAGCAGTTCTTC. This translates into CASSPRRSSYNEQFF.

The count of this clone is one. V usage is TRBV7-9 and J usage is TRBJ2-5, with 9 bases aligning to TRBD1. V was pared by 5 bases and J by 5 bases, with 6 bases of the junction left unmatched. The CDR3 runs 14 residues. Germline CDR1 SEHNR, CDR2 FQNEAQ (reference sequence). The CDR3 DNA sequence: TGTGCCAGCAGCCCGGACAGGGGATTCGAGACCCAGTACTTC. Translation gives CASSPDRGFETQYF. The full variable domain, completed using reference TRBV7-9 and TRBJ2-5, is DTGVSQNPRHKITKRGQNVTFRCDPISEHNRLYWYRQTLGQGPEFLTYFQNEAQLEKSRLLSDRFSAERPKGSFSTLEIQRTEQGDSAMYLCASSPDRGFETQYFGPGTRLLVL.

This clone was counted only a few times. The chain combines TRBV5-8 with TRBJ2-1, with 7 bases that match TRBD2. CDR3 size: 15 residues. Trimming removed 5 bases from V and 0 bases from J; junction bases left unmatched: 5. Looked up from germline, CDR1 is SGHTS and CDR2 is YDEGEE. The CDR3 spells CASSGGDSSYNEQFF. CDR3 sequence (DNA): TGTGCCAGCAGTGGGGGGGATAGCTCCTACAATGAGCAGTTCTTC.

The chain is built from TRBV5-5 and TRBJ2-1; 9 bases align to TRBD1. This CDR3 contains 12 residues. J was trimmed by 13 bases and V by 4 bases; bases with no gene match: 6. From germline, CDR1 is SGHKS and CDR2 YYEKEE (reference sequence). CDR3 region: CASSVPGQGQFF. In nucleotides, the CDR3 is TGTGCCAGCAGCGTCCCGGGACAGGGCCAGTTCTTC.

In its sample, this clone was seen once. Written as DNA, the CDR3 is TGTGCCAGCAGCTTGGCACCGGGACAGGGGTCCTACGAGCAGTACTTC. Protein product: CASSLAPGQGSYEQYF. V usage is TRBV5-6 and J usage is TRBJ2-7; 10 nucleotides align to TRBD1. V shed 0 bases and J 1 base; nucleotides not matched to a gene: 4. Germline V CDR1 and CDR2: SGHDT, YYEEEE. The CDR3 has 16 amino acids.

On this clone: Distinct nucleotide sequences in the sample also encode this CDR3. As DNA, the CDR3 is TGTGCCAGCAGCCCTGGGCAGGGGGAGTATTTT. Residues: CASSPGQGEYF. The genes are TRBV7-2 and TRBJ2-3, with 7 nucleotides matching TRBD1. Germline trimming cut 5 bases from V and 13 bases from J; bases unmatched to any gene: 6. This CDR3 has 11 amino acids. CDR1 SGHTA and CDR2 FQGNSA come from the germline V gene.

The CDR3 sequence: CASSATRDATGELFF. The CDR3 coding sequence is TGTGCCAGCTCAGCGACTAGGGACGCAACCGGGGAGCTGTTTTTT. V gene TRBV18 combines with J gene TRBJ2-2; weak D call: TRBD2 (6 bases). Trimming took off 5 bases at V and 5 bases at J, with 15 bases between the two ends. Germline loops: CDR1 KGHSH, CDR2 LQKENI. The CDR3 runs 15 residues.

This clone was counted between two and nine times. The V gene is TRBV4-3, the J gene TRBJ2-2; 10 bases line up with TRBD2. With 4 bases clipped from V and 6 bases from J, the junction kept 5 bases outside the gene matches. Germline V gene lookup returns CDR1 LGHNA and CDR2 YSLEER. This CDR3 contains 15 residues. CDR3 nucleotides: TGCGCCAGCAGCCGAGCGGGGGGGCTAGCCGGGGAGCTGTTTTTT. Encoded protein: CASSRAGGLAGELFF.

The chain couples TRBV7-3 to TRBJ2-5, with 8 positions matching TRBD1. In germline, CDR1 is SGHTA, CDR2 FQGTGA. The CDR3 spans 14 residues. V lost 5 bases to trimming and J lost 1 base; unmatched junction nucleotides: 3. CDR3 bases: TGTGCCAGCAGCCTCAGGGGGCCCCAAGAGACCCAGTACTTC. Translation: CASSLRGPQETQYF. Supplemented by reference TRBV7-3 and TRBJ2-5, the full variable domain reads GAGVSQTPSNKVTEKGKYVELRCDPISGHTALYWYRQSLGQGPEFLIYFQGTGAADDSGLPNDRFFAVRPEGSVSTLKIQRTERGDSAVYLCASSLRGPQETQYFGPGTRLLVL.